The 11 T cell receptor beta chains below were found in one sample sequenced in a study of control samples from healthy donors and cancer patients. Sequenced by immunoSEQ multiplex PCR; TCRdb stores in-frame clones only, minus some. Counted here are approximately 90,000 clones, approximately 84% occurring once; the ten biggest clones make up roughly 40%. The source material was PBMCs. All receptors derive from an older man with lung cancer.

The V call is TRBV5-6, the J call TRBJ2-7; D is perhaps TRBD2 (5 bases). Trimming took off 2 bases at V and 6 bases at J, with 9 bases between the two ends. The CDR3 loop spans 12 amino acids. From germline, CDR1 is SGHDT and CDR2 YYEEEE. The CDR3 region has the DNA TGTGCCAGCAGCTTTTGGACTCTCGAGCAGTACTTC. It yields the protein CASSFWTLEQYF.

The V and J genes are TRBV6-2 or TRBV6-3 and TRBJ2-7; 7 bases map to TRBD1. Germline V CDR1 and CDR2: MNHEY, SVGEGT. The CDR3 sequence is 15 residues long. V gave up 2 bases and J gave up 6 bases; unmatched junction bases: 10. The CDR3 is CASSYVAGGTGEQYF. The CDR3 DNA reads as TGTGCCAGCAGTTACGTGGCAGGGGGTACGGGCGAGCAGTACTTC.

The CDR3 DNA follows: TGTGCCAGCACTCCATCGCCGGGCTTGCGGCCCCAGCATTTT. Translated, it gives CASTPSPGLRPQHF. The chain is built from TRBV2 and TRBJ1-5; unclear D gene. The V gene's germline CDR1 is SNHLY and CDR2 FYNNEI. Between the trimmed V and J ends, which lost 7 bases and 9 bases, there was a span of 19 bases. This CDR3 has 14 amino acids.

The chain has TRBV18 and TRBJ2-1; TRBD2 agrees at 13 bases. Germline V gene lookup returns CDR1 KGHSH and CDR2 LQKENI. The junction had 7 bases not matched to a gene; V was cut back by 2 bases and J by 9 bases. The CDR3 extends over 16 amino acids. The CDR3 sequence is CASSPVLAGGQGEQFF. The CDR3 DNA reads TGTGCCAGCTCACCAGTACTAGCGGGGGGGCAAGGTGAGCAGTTCTTC.

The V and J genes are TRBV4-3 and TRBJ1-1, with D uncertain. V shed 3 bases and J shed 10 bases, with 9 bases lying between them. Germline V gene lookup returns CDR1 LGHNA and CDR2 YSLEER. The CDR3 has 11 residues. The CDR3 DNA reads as TGCGCCAGCAGCCAGAGTCCGCGAGCTTTCTTT. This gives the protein CASSQSPRAFF.

CDR3 loop: CASSNVGQRGGGETYEQYF. The CDR3 DNA reads TGTGCCAGCAGCAACGTAGGACAGAGAGGCGGGGGGGAAACCTACGAGCAGTACTTC. The gene calls are TRBV21-1 and TRBJ2-7; the D call TRBD2 from the table was never checked on the DNA. TRBV21-1 is classified as a pseudogene. This CDR3 spans 19 amino acids.

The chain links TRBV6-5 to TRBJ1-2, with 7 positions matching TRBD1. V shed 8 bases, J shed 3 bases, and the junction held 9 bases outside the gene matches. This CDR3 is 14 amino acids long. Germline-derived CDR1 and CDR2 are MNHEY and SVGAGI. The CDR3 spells CASYDRVSYYGYTF. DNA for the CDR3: TGTGCCAGCTACGACAGGGTTTCATACTATGGCTACACCTTC.

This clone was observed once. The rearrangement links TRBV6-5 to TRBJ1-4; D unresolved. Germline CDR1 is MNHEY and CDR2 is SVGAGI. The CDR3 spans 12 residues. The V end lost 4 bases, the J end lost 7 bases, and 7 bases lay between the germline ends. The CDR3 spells CASSSGGEKLFF. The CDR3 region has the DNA TGTGCCAGCAGTTCAGGTGGTGAAAAACTGTTTTTT.

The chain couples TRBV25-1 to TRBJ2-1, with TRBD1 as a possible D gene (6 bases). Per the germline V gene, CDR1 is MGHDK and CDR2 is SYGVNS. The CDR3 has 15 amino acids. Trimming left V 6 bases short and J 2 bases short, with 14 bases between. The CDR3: CASSLGQTAYNEQFF. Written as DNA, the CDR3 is TGTGCCAGCAGCCTTGGACAGACTGCCTACAATGAGCAGTTCTTC.

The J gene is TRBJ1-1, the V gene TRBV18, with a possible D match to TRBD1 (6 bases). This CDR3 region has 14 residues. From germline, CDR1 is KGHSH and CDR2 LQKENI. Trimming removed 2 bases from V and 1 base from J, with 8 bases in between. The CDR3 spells CASSPRTENTEAFF. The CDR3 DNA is TGTGCCAGCTCACCAAGGACAGAGAACACTGAAGCTTTCTTT. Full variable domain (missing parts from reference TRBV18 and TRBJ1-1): NAGVMQNPRHLVRRRGQEARLRCSPMKGHSHVYWYRQLPEEGLKFMVYLQKENIIDESGMPKERFSAEFPKEGPSILRIQQVVRGDSAAYFCASSPRTENTEAFFGQGTRLTVV.

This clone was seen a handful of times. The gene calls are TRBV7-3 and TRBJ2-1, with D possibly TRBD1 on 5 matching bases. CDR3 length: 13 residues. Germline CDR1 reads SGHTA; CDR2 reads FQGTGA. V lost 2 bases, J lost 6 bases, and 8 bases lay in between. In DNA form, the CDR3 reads TGTGCCAGCAGCTTACAGGGCAGCAATGAGCAGTTCTTC. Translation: CASSLQGSNEQFF.